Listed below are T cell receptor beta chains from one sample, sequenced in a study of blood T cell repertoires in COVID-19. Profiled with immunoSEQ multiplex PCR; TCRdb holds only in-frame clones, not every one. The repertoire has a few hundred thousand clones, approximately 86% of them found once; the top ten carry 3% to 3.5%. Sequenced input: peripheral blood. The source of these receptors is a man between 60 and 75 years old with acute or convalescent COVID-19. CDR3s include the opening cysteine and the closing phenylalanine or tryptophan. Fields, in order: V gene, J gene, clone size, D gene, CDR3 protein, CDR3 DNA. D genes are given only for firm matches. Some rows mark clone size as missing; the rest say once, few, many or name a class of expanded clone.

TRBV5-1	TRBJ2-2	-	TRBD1	CASSTGTVYTGELFF	TGCGCCAGCAGCACCGGGACAGTATACACCGGGGAGCTGTTTTTT
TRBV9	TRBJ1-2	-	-	CASSVADSNYGYTF	TGTGCCAGCAGCGTAGCGGACAGCAACTATGGCTACACCTTC
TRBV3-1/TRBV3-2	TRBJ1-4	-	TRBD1	CASSQDQGAPANEKLFF	TGTGCCAGCAGCCAAGATCAGGGGGCACCGGCTAATGAAAAACTGTTTTTT
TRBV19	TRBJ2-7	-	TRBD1	CASSTAGGFYEQYF	TGTGCCAGTAGTACGGCAGGGGGCTTCTACGAGCAGTACTTC
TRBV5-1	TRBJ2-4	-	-	CASSLATGKDIQYF	TGCGCCAGCAGCTTGGCCACGGGGAAGGACATTCAGTACTTC
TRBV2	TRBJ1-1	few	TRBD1	CASGGQKSHEAFF	TGTGCCAGCGGGGGACAGAAGAGCCATGAAGCTTTCTTT
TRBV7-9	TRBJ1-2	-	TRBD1	CASSPTGYGYTF	TGTGCCAGCAGCCCGACAGGGTATGGCTACACCTTC
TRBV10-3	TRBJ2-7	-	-	CATRASYEQYF	TGTGCCACCAGGGCCTCCTACGAGCAGTACTTC
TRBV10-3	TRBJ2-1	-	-	CAISERVESNEQFF	TGTGCCATCAGTGAGAGAGTAGAGAGCAATGAGCAGTTCTTC
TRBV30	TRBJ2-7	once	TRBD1	CAWSVLDRATHF	TGTGCCTGGAGTGTACTTGACAGGGCCACACACTTC
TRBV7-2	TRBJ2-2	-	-	CASSVQGSGTGELFF	TGTGCCAGCAGCGTACAGGGTTCGGGCACCGGGGAGCTGTTTTTT
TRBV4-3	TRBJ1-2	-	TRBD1	CASSLLAGGDDGYTF	TGCGCCAGCAGCCTTCTGGCAGGGGGCGACGATGGCTACACCTTC
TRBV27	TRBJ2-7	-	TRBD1	CASRTGTGRKFTYEQYF	TGTGCCAGCAGGACCGGGACAGGCCGCAAATTCACCTACGAGCAGTACTTC
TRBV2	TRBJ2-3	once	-	CASRERKSTSTDTQYF	TGTGCCAGCAGGGAAAGAAAGTCGACTAGCACAGATACGCAGTATTTT
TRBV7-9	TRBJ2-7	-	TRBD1	CASSLGDSHEQYF	TGTGCCAGCAGCTTAGGGGACAGCCACGAGCAGTACTTC
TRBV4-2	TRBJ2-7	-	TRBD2	CASSWERGEAYEQYF	TGTGCCAGCAGCTGGGAGCGGGGGGAAGCCTACGAGCAGTACTTC
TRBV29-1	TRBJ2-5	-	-	CSPVVQQETQYF	TGCAGCCCTGTTGTACAGCAAGAGACCCAGTACTTC
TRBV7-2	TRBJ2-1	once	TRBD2	CATGVAGGSNEQFF	TGTGCCACCGGAGTTGCGGGGGGCAGCAATGAGCAGTTCTTC
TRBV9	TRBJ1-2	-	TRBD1	CASSADRVLNYGYTF	TGTGCCAGCAGCGCTGACAGGGTCCTTAACTATGGCTACACCTTC
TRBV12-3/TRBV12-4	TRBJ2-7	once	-	CASSLGRLGEQYF	TGTGCCAGCAGTTTAGGCAGGCTGGGCGAGCAGTACTTC
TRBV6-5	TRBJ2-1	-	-	CASSYGGRSHNEQFF	TGTGCCAGCAGTTATGGGGGCCGCTCCCACAATGAGCAGTTCTTC
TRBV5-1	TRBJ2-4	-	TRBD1	CASSKYDRDKNIQYF	TGCGCCAGCAGCAAATACGACAGGGATAAAAACATTCAGTACTTC
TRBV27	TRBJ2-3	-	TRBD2	CASSRYRTSEGSSTDTQYF	TGTGCCAGCAGTCGATATAGGACTAGCGAGGGTAGCAGCACAGATACGCAGTATTTT
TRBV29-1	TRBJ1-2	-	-	CSVEDGLGGKAGYTF	TGCAGCGTTGAAGATGGGTTGGGGGGAAAGGCAGGCTACACCTTC